The 28 T cell receptor beta chains below come from one sample, sequenced in a study of blood T cell repertoires in COVID-19. The repertoire was sequenced with immunoSEQ multiplex PCR; TCRdb's copy has only in-frame clones and lacks some. The data hold roughly 190,000 clones, with around 85% observed a single time. Source material: PBMCs or T cells enriched from blood (not recorded which). Every receptor here comes from a woman aged 25 to 39 who had recovered from COVID-19.

This chain joins TRBV27 and TRBJ1-2; 10 bases align to TRBD1. Trimming removed 6 bases from V and 4 bases from J; junction bases left unmatched: 11. Per the germline V gene, CDR1 is MNHEY and CDR2 is SMNVEV (reference sequence). The CDR3 runs 16 residues. The DNA of the CDR3 is TGTGCCAGCAGACCTTTCCGGGACAGGGGACTCTATGGCTACACCTTC. Translated: CASRPFRDRGLYGYTF.

The chain couples TRBV19 to TRBJ2-3; 9 bases agree with TRBD2. The CDR3 spans 14 residues. From germline, CDR1 is LNHDA and CDR2 SQIVND (reference sequence). V dropped 6 bases and J dropped 6; count of bases not matched to a gene: 7. The DNA for the CDR3 is TGTGCCAGTAGCGAACTAGCGGGCCAGGATACGCAGTATTTT. Its translation: CASSELAGQDTQYF.

This rearrangement joins TRBV10-1 to TRBJ2-3; 9 positions match TRBD2. The CDR3 length is 14 residues. V lost 6 bases to trimming and J lost 4 bases; unmatched junction nucleotides: 5. Germline lookup yields CDR1 WNHNN and CDR2 SYGVQD (reference sequence). As DNA, the CDR3 is TGCGCCAGCAGAGAGCGGGGGGATGCAGATACGCAGTATTTT. Protein sequence: CASRERGDADTQYF.

This clone has more than one count but fewer than ten. This sequence joins TRBV4-2 and TRBJ2-5, with TRBD2 identical over 8 bases. CDR1 is LGHNA and CDR2 is YNFKEQ in the germline V gene. Trimming at V came to 1 base and at J to 2 bases, leaving 6 bases not matched to a gene. The length of the CDR3 is 16 residues. CDR3 DNA: TGTGCCAGCAGCCAAGCGGAAGCGGGGGTGCAAGAGACCCAGTACTTC. Translation: CASSQAEAGVQETQYF.

The chain couples TRBV7-9 to TRBJ1-2; 10 bases are shared with TRBD1. Trimming at V came to 4 bases and at J to 5 bases, leaving 7 bases not matched to a gene. CDR3 length: 15 residues. CDR1 is SEHNR, CDR2 FQNEAQ, per germline (reference sequence). CDR3 region: CASSSDRGLGYGYTF. The CDR3 region has the DNA TGTGCCAGCAGCTCAGACAGGGGGCTAGGATATGGCTACACCTTC.

The chain employs TRBV5-5 and TRBJ1-6; no clear D gene. The CDR3 is 15 residues long. V was clipped by 4 bases and J by 2 bases, with 10 bases between them. The germline gives CDR1 SGHKS, CDR2 YYEKEE (reference sequence). CDR3 region: CASSPTGAYNSPLHF. The CDR3 nucleotides are TGTGCCAGCAGCCCGACGGGTGCCTATAATTCACCCCTCCACTTT.

This clone was counted a single time. V and J are TRBV18 and TRBJ2-5, with 7 bases fitting TRBD2. The V segment lost 4 bases and the J segment 5 bases; nucleotides outside the gene matches: 10. The germline CDR1 and CDR2 sequences are KGHSH and LQKENI. This CDR3 spans 15 amino acids. CDR3 sequence: CASSRTTSLLETQYF. CDR3 sequence (DNA): TGTGCCAGCTCACGAACGACTAGCCTTCTGGAGACCCAGTACTTC.

The rearrangement links TRBV7-6 to TRBJ2-1, with 7 nucleotides matching TRBD1. CDR1 is SGHVS and CDR2 is FNYEAQ in the germline V gene. V shed 3 bases, J shed 4 bases, and the junction held 12 bases outside the gene matches. The CDR3 extends over 17 amino acids. The chain's CDR3 is CASSFRPPGQRYNEQFF. The CDR3, as DNA: TGTGCCAGCAGCTTCCGGCCCCCGGGACAGCGATACAATGAGCAGTTCTTC.

The V gene is TRBV29-1, the J gene TRBJ2-1; the match to TRBD2 covers 8 bases. CDR1 SQVTM and CDR2 ANQGSEA come from the germline V gene. V was pared by 6 bases and J by 7 bases, with 8 bases of the junction left unmatched. The CDR3 consists of 13 residues. CDR3 region: CSVAGRVGNEQFF. The DNA of the CDR3 is TGCAGCGTGGCCGGGAGGGTGGGAAATGAGCAGTTCTTC.

The table lists this clone with a count of one. The gene calls are TRBV7-8 and TRBJ1-1, with D possibly TRBD1 on 5 matching bases. The germline V gene has CDR1 SGHVS and CDR2 FQNEAQ. V shed 1 base and J shed 0 bases, with 12 bases lying between them. The CDR3 is made up of 16 amino acids. Here the CDR3 DNA reads TGTGCCAGCAGCTTAGAGGTAGGGGTCATGAACACTGAAGCTTTCTTT. Residues: CASSLEVGVMNTEAFF. Together with reference TRBV7-8 and TRBJ1-1, the CDR3 gives the full variable domain: GAGVSQSPRYKVAKRGQDVALRCDPISGHVSLFWYQQALGQGPEFLTYFQNEAQLDKSGLPSDRFFAERPEGSVSTLKIQRTQQEDSAVYLCASSLEVGVMNTEAFFGQGTRLTVV.

This clone was seen only a few times. V and J are TRBV27 and TRBJ1-1; D gene uncertain. Germline-derived CDR1 and CDR2 are MNHEY and SMNVEV (reference sequence). The CDR3 is made up of 15 amino acids. The V and J ends lost 1 base and 1 base respectively, with 10 bases between them. CDR3 DNA: TGTGCCAGCAGTTTATATGGCACCCCGAACACTGAAGCTTTCTTT. Amino acid sequence: CASSLYGTPNTEAFF.

The table lists this clone with a count of one. The gene calls are TRBV9 and TRBJ2-7, with TRBD2 identical over 7 bases. The CDR3 is 19 amino acids. The V gene's germline CDR1 is SGDLS and CDR2 YYNGEE. The V and J ends lost 3 bases and 0 bases, in that order; junction bases with no gene match: 18. The CDR3 spells CASSAPLGGGPVSSYEQYF. As DNA, the CDR3 is TGTGCCAGCAGCGCCCCCTTGGGGGGAGGGCCGGTTAGCTCCTACGAGCAGTACTTC. Complete variable domain (other parts from reference TRBV9 and TRBJ2-7): DSGVTQTPKHLITATGQRVTLRCSPRSGDLSVYWYQQSLDQGLQFLIQYYNGEERAKGNILERFSAQQFPDLHSELNLSSLELGDSALYFCASSAPLGGGPVSSYEQYFGPGTRLTVT.

The rearrangement uses TRBV5-1 and TRBJ2-5, with 12 bases aligning to TRBD2. This CDR3 spans 17 amino acids. The V gene's germline CDR1 is SGHRS and CDR2 YFSETQ. Trimming cost V 1 base and J 5 bases; bases outside gene matches: 9. The CDR3 region is CASSLSPSGGARETQYF. The CDR3 DNA reads as TGCGCCAGCAGCTTGAGTCCTAGCGGGGGGGCCCGGGAGACCCAGTACTTC.

The genes are TRBV19 and TRBJ2-7; 7 bases are a match to TRBD2. The CDR3 is 15 amino acids. J gave up 7 bases and V 3 bases, and 12 bases lay outside the gene matches. Germline V gene sequence: CDR1 LNHDA, CDR2 SQIVND (reference sequence). The CDR3 spells CASSMELAVPREQYF. Here the CDR3 DNA reads TGTGCCAGTAGTATGGAGCTAGCGGTTCCTCGGGAGCAGTACTTC.

The count of this clone is one. This chain uses TRBV28 with TRBJ2-5; 7 bases are shared with TRBD1. Germline V lookup: CDR1 MDHEN, CDR2 SYDVKM. After removal of 6 bases from V and 5 bases from J, the junction contained 12 bases not matched to a gene. The CDR3 spans 15 residues. The CDR3 here is CASRGNRGPGETQYF. CDR3 DNA sequence: TGTGCCAGCAGGGGGAACAGGGGCCCGGGGGAGACCCAGTACTTC. Full variable domain (missing parts from reference TRBV28 and TRBJ2-5): DVKVTQSSRYLVKRTGEKVFLECVQDMDHENMFWYRQDPGLGLRLIYFSYDVKMKEKGDIPEGYSVSREKKERFSLILESASTNQTSMYLCASRGNRGPGETQYFGPGTRLLVL.

This rearrangement joins TRBV30 to TRBJ1-2; maybe TRBD1 (6 bases). Trimming cost V 8 bases and J 1 base, with 11 bases left between them. The CDR3 spans 12 residues. Germline V CDR1 and CDR2: GTSNPN, SVGIG (reference sequence). The CDR3 here is CARHRVNYGYTF. DNA of the CDR3: TGTGCCAGACACAGGGTTAACTATGGCTACACCTTC. Full variable domain (remainder filled in from reference TRBV30 and TRBJ1-2): SQTIHQWPATLVQPVGSPLSLECTVEGTSNPNLYWYRQAAGRGLQLLFYSVGIGQISSEVPQNLSASRPQDRQFILSSKKLLLSDSGFYLCARHRVNYGYTFGSGTRLTVV.

The J gene is TRBJ1-2, the V gene TRBV9; D might be TRBD1 (6 bases). Germline loops: CDR1 SGDLS, CDR2 YYNGEE. Deletions cut 3 bases from V and 8 bases from J, with 11 bases between. There are 12 residues in the CDR3. The CDR3: CASSDSGGGYTF. The CDR3 region has the DNA TGTGCCAGCAGCGATAGCGGGGGCGGCTACACCTTC.

V gene TRBV5-6 combines with J gene TRBJ1-5; 9 bases are a match to TRBD1. The junction had 1 base not matched to a gene; V was cut back by 2 bases and J by 4 bases. The CDR3 has 14 amino acids. CDR1 and CDR2 from the germline V gene are SGHDT and YYEEEE. The CDR3 sequence is CASSFGTGNQPQHF. The CDR3 DNA follows: TGTGCCAGCAGCTTCGGGACAGGGAATCAGCCCCAGCATTTT.

The chain carries TRBV3-1 (or the pseudogene TRBV3-2) and TRBJ2-1; D is possibly TRBD2 (6 bases). CDR3 length: 17 amino acids. The germline gives CDR1 LGHDT, CDR2 YNNKEL (reference sequence). Trimming removed 0 bases at V and 0 bases at J, with 12 bases between. DNA of the CDR3: TGTGCCAGCAGCCAAGAGGAGGGCTTGAGCTCCTACAATGAGCAGTTCTTC. As protein: CASSQEEGLSSYNEQFF.

The chain joins TRBV28 to TRBJ1-5; TRBD1 matches at 7 bases. CDR3 size: 14 residues. Germline V gives CDR1 MDHEN, CDR2 SYDVKM. V dropped 6 bases and J dropped 6; count of bases not matched to a gene: 8. The CDR3 nucleotides are TGTGCCAGCAGGTGGGACAGATCAGTTCAGCCCCAGCATTTT. Protein: CASRWDRSVQPQHF.

The chain employs TRBV15 and TRBJ2-1, with TRBD2 identical over 9 bases. Germline trimming cut 4 bases from V and 1 base from J; bases unmatched to any gene: 5. CDR1 and CDR2 from the germline V gene are LNHNV and YYDKDF (reference sequence). CDR3 length: 16 residues. The CDR3 sequence: CATSMGAGGSYNEQFF. The CDR3 nucleotides are TGTGCCACCAGCATGGGGGCGGGAGGGTCCTACAATGAGCAGTTCTTC. The variable domain in full, completed from reference TRBV15 and TRBJ2-1, reads DAMVIQNPRYQVTQFGKPVTLSCSQTLNHNVMYWYQQKSSQAPKLLFHYYDKDFNNEADTPDNFQSRRPNTSFCFLDIRSPGLGDTAMYLCATSMGAGGSYNEQFFGPGTRLTVL.

The chain joins TRBV3-1 (or the pseudogene TRBV3-2) to TRBJ2-3; TRBD2 is a possible D gene (6 bases). Germline V gene data show CDR1 as LGHDT and CDR2 as YNNKEL (reference sequence). The CDR3 length is 13 residues. V gave up 0 bases and J gave up 14 bases, with 15 bases separating them. CDR3 amino acids: CASSQDRGLQTYF. As DNA, the CDR3 is TGTGCCAGCAGCCAAGATCGAGGACTACAGACGTATTTT.

This sequence joins TRBV27 and TRBJ1-2; 9 bases agree with TRBD1. CDR1 MNHEY and CDR2 SMNVEV come from the germline V gene (reference sequence). This CDR3 comprises 16 residues. J lost 4 bases, V lost 6 bases, and 12 bases had no gene match. DNA for the CDR3: TGTGCCAGCAGATCTCCGGGACAGGGACAAGTCTATGGCTACACCTTC. Its translation is CASRSPGQGQVYGYTF.

J is TRBJ1-4 and V is TRBV29-1; D gene ambiguous. Trimming cost V 7 bases and J 1 base, with 10 bases left between them. Per the germline V gene, CDR1 is SQVTM and CDR2 is ANQGSEA. CDR3 length: 13 residues. The CDR3 protein is CSALLVTNEKLFF. DNA of the CDR3: TGCAGCGCCCTTCTCGTAACTAATGAAAAACTGTTTTTT.

The chain is built from TRBV28 and TRBJ1-3; no reliable D call. Germline CDR1 and CDR2: MDHEN and SYDVKM. Between the trimmed V and J ends, which lost 4 bases and 13 bases, there was a span of 8 bases. The CDR3 contains 10 residues. The CDR3 here is CASSSFLIYF. The CDR3 coding sequence is TGTGCCAGCAGTTCCTTCCTGATATATTTT.

V gene TRBV7-2 combines with J gene TRBJ1-4; D is possibly TRBD1 (5 bases). This CDR3 is 13 amino acids long. Germline V CDR1 and CDR2: SGHTA, FQGNSA. The V gene lost 5 bases and the J gene lost 8 bases, with 12 bases spanning the gap. The CDR3 coding sequence is TGTGCCAGCAGCCGCGGGACGGAAGAAAAACTGTTTTTT. Translated, it gives CASSRGTEEKLFF.

The V and J genes are TRBV27 and TRBJ2-1, with 7 bases fitting TRBD1. CDR3 size: 14 residues. Per germline, CDR1 MNHEY and CDR2 SMNVEV (reference sequence). V shed 6 bases, J shed 8 bases, and the junction held 10 bases outside the gene matches. CDR3 amino acids: CASSITLGGDEQFF. The CDR3 DNA reads TGTGCCAGCAGCATCACGCTAGGGGGCGATGAGCAGTTCTTC.

This clone was counted once. The V gene is TRBV19, the J gene TRBJ2-5; 7 nucleotides line up with TRBD1. The germline V gene encodes CDR1 LNHDA and CDR2 SQIVND (reference sequence). The trim removed 3 bases at V and 5 bases at J, leaving 12 bases unmatched. The CDR3 runs to 16 residues. The CDR3 spells CASSMGATGNGETQYF. CDR3 DNA sequence: TGTGCCAGTAGTATGGGCGCGACAGGGAACGGGGAGACCCAGTACTTC.